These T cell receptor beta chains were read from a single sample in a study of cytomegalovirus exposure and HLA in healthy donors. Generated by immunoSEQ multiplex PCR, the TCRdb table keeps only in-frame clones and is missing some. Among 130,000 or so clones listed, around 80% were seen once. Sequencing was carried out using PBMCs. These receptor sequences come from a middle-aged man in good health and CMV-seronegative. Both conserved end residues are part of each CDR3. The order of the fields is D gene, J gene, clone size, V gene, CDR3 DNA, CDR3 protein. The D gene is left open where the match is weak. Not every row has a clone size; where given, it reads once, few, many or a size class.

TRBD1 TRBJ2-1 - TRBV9 TGTGCCAGCAGCGCCCTTGGGACAGGGGGCTTCTACAATGAGCAGTTCTTC CASSALGTGGFYNEQFF
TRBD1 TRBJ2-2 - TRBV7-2 TGTGCCAGCAGCCGTCGTGACAGGGACCGAGGGGAGCTGTTTTTT CASSRRDRDRGELFF
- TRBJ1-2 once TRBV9 TGTGCCAGCAGCGTAGACAGCTATGGCTACACCTTC CASSVDSYGYTF
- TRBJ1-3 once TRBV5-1 TGCGCCAGCAGCTTGGCCGTGGGAAACACCATATATTTT CASSLAVGNTIYF
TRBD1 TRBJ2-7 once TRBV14 TGTGCCCGCAGCCCGACAGGGTTCGAGCAGTACTTC CARSPTGFEQYF
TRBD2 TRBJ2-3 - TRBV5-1 TGCGCCAGCTCCAGGTCCCTACTAGCGGGGGGGACGGCAGATACGCAGTATTTT CASSRSLLAGGTADTQYF
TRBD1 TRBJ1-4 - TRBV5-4 TGTGCCAGCAGCTCCCACGGACAGGGTTATGAAAAACTGTTTTTT CASSSHGQGYEKLFF
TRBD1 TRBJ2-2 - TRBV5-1 TGCGCCAGCAGGGTACCGGGACAGGCGAACACCGGGGAGCTGTTTTTT CASRVPGQANTGELFF
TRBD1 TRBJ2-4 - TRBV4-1 TGCGCCAGCAGCCAACGAGCGGACAGGGACGCCAAAAACATTCAGTACTTC CASSQRADRDAKNIQYF
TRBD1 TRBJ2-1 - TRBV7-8 TGTGCCAGCAGCTTTCTGGGACAGGGGGTGCGCAATGAGCAGTTCTTC CASSFLGQGVRNEQFF
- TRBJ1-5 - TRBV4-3 TGCGCCAGCAGCCAAGACAAAACAGGGCCAAGCCCCCAGCATTTT CASSQDKTGPSPQHF
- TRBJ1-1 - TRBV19 TGTGCCAGTACCCGGACAACTATGAACACTGAAGCTTTCTTT CASTRTTMNTEAFF
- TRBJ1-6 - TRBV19 TGTGCCAGTAGCTCCAGCGGTGTGTCACCCCTCCACTTT CASSSSGVSPLHF
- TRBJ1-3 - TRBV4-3 TGCGCCAGCAGCCAAGATTTAGGGAGCCTTCCTGGAAACACCATATATTTT CASSQDLGSLPGNTIYF
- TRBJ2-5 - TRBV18 TGTGCCAGCTCACCACGAGAAAGGGACCGGGGGGAGACCCAGTACTTC CASSPRERDRGETQYF
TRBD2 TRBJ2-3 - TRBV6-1 TGTGCCAGCAGTGAAGGTCCGGGGGGGAACACAGATACGCAGTATTTT CASSEGPGGNTDTQYF
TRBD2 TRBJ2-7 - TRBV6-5 TGTGCCAGCAGCAAACTAGCGGGGGAGAGGGAGCAGTACTTC CASSKLAGEREQYF
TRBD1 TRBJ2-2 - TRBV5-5 TGTGCCAGCAGCTTGGCCCCTGACAGGGGAGCCACCGGGGAGCTGTTTTTT CASSLAPDRGATGELFF
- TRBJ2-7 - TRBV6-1 TGTGCCAGCAGTGGCAGGGGCCTTATATACGAGCAGTACTTC CASSGRGLIYEQYF
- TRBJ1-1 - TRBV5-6 TGTGCCAGCAACCTCAACTCGGAAGCTTTCTTT CASNLNSEAFF
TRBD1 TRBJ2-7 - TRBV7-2 TGTGCCAGCAGCTCGCCAGGGGGTCGGGCCTACGAGCAGTACTTC CASSSPGGRAYEQYF
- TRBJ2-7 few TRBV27 TGTGCCAGCAGTTTCTCCGCCTACGAGCAGTACTTC CASSFSAYEQYF
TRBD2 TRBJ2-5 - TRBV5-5 TGTGCCAGCAGCCTGGGGACGGGGGGAGAGACCCAGTACTTC CASSLGTGGETQYF
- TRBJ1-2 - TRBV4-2 TGTGCCAGCAGCCAAGAGGGGGGGACCCTTGGCTACACCTTC CASSQEGGTLGYTF
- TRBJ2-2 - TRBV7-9 TGTGCCAGCAGGTTTACAGGGACCGGGGAGCTGTTTTTT CASRFTGTGELFF
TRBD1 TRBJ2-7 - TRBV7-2 TGTGCCAGCAGCTTAACCGACAGGGGTGAGCAGTACTTC CASSLTDRGEQYF
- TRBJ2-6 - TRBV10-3 TGTGCCATCAGTTACGACAGCTCTGGGGCCAACGTCCTGACTTTC CAISYDSSGANVLTF
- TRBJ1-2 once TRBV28 TGTGCCAGCAGTTCCCATAACCTCGGGCTCGCAGGACAAATCTATGGCTACACCTTC CASSSHNLGLAGQIYGYTF
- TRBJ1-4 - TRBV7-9 TGTGCCAGCAGCCCCGCAGGGGCACCTAATGAAAAACTGTTTTTT CASSPAGAPNEKLFF
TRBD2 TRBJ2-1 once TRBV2 TGTGCCAGCAGTGAAGTGGCGGGGGGGCCTTTCAATGAGCAGTTCTTC CASSEVAGGPFNEQFF
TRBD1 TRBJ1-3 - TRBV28 TGTGCCAGCAGTTCTATGCCCGGGACAGGTAGAAACACCATATATTTT CASSSMPGTGRNTIYF
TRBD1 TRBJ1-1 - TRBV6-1 TGTGCCAGCAGTCCAGGGGGGAACACTGAAGCTTTCTTT CASSPGGNTEAFF
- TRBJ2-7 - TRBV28 TGTGCCAGCAGTTTAACCCCCCCAGTGAACTACGAGCAGTACTTC CASSLTPPVNYEQYF
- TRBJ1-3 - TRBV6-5 TGTGCCAGCAGTTACTCGGACCGGGAGCCTGGAAACACCATATATTTT CASSYSDREPGNTIYF
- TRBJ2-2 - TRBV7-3 TGTGCCAGCAGCAAGATGACCATCAGGGGCACCGGGGAGCTGTTTTTT CASSKMTIRGTGELFF
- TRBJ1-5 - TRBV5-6 TGTGCCAGCAGCTTGGGGGGGGGCCCCCAGCCCCAGCATTTT CASSLGGGPQPQHF
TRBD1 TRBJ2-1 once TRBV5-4 TGTGCCAGCAGCTTCGGGACAGGGTCCCGGCGTGAGCAGTTCTTC CASSFGTGSRREQFF
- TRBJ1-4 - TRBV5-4 TGTGCCAGCAGCTTACAGGGAAGGAATGAAAAACTGTTTTTT CASSLQGRNEKLFF
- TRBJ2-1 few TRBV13 TGTGCCAGCAGCTTACCCGCAGGGGCTGGTAACAATGAGCAGTTCTTC CASSLPAGAGNNEQFF
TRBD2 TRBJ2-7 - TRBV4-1 TGCGCCAGCAGCCCGGACACCTGGGAGGGCTACGAGCAGTACTTC CASSPDTWEGYEQYF
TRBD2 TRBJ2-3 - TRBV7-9 TGTGCCAGCAGCTCGGGACTAGCGGGGCCAAGCACAGATACGCAGTATTTT CASSSGLAGPSTDTQYF
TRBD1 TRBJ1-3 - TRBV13 TGTGCCAGCAGCTTTACAGGGGAAGAGGGAAACACCATATATTTT CASSFTGEEGNTIYF
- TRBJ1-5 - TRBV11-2 - CASSSSGPREPQHF
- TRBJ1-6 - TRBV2 TGTGCCAGCAGGGTCAGGGCTGAGTCACCCCTCCACTTT CASRVRAESPLHF
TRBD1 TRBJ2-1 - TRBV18 TGTGCCAGCTCACCACACAGGGGGTACAATGAGCAGTTCTTC CASSPHRGYNEQFF
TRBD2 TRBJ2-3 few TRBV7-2 TGTGCCAGCAGCTCAATGGGACTAGCGGGGGTAGGGTATTTT CASSSMGLAGVGYF
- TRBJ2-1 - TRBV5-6 TGTGCCAGCAGCTTGCCCGGAGTGATGGGGGGGTTCTTC CASSLPGVMGGFF
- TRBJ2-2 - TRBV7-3 TGTGCCAGCAGCTTAGGGCAGGGTACCGGGGAGCTGTTTTTT CASSLGQGTGELFF
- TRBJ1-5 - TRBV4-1 TGCGCCAGCAGCCCGCGGGGCCTGGGCAGTCAGCCCCAGCATTTT CASSPRGLGSQPQHF
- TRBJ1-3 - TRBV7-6 TGTGCCAGCAGACGACTGGACTCTGGAAACACCATATATTTT CASRRLDSGNTIYF
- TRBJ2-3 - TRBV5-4 TGTGCCAGCAGCCGACTAGGGGGGGGCGCAAACACAGATACGCAGTATTTT CASSRLGGGANTDTQYF
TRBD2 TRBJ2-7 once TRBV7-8 TGTGCCAGCAGCTCCTCGGCGACTAGCGGGAACAGCTACGCTCAGAAGCAGTACTTC CASSSSATSGNSYAQKQYF
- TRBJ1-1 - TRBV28 TGTGCCAGCAGTTCTCCCCGTGGGGGGGGGACTTTCAAGGCTGAAGCTTTCTTT CASSSPRGGGTFKAEAFF
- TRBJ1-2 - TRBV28 TGTGCCATACCCTCGGGGAACACGGGATCTAACTATGGCTACACCTTC CAIPSGNTGSNYGYTF
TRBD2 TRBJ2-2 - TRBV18 TGTGCCAGCTCACCGGGGGGGTCAAGAAGGAACACCGGGGAGCTGTTTTTT CASSPGGSRRNTGELFF
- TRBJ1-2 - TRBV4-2 TGTGCCAGCAGCCAAGACTTGGCAGGGAGGCGCTACACCTTC CASSQDLAGRRYTF